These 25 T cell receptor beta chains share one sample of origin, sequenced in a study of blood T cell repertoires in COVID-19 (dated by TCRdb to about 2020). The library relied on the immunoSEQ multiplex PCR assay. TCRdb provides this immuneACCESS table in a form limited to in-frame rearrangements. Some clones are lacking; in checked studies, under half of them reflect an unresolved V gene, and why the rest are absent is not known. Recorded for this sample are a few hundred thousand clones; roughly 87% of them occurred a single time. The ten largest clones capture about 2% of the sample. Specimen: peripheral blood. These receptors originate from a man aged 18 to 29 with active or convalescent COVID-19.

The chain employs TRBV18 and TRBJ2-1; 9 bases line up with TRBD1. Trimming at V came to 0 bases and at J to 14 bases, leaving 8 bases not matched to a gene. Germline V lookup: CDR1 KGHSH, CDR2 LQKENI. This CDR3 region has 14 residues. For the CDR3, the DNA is TGTGCCAGCTCACCACCGCTTCTGGGACAGGGAAAGTTCTTC. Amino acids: CASSPPLLGQGKFF.

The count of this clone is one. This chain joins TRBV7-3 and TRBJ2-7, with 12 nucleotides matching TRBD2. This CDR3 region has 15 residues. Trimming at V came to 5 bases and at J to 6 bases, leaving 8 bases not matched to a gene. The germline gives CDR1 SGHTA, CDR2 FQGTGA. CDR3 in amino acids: CASSAGLAGPSEQYF. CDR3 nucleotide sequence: TGTGCCAGCAGCGCAGGACTAGCGGGACCATCCGAGCAGTACTTC.

In DNA form, the CDR3 reads TGTGCCAGCACCCCGAACGGACTAGCCTACAATGAGCAGTTCTTC. Its translation is CASTPNGLAYNEQFF. The chain uses TRBV2 and TRBJ2-1; the match to TRBD2 covers 7 bases. Germline V CDR1 and CDR2: SNHLY, FYNNEI. This CDR3 is built from 15 residues. With V trimmed by 7 bases and J by 2 bases, 8 bases remained unmatched.

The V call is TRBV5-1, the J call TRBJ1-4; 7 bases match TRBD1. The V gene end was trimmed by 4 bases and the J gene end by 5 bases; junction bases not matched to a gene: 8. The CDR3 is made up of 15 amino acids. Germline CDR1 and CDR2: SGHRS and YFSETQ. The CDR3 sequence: CASSPEGQSNEKLFF. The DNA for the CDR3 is TGCGCCAGCAGCCCGGAGGGACAGTCGAATGAAAAACTGTTTTTT.

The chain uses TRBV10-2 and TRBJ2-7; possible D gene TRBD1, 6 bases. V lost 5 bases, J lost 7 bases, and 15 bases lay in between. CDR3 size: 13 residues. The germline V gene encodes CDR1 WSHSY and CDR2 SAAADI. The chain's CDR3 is CASSITGFREQYF. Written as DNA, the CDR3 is TGCGCCAGCAGTATTACAGGGTTTCGGGAGCAGTACTTC.

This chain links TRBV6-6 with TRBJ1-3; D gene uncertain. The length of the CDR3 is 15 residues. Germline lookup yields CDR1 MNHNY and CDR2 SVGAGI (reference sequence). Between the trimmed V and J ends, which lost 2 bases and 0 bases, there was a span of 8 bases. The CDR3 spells CASSYGESSGNTIYF. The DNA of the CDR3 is TGTGCCAGCAGTTACGGGGAGAGCTCTGGAAACACCATATATTTT.

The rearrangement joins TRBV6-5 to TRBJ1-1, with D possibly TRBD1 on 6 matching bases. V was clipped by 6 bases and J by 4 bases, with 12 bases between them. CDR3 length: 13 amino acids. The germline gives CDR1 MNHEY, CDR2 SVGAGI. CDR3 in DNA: TGTGCCAGCAGCTACGGACAGACCACTGAAGCTTTCTTT. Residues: CASSYGQTTEAFF.

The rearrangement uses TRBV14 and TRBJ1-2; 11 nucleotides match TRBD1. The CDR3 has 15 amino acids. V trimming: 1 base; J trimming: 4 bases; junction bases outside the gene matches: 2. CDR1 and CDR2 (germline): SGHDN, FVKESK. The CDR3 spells CASSQAGTGGYGYTF. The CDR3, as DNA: TGTGCCAGCAGCCAAGCCGGGACAGGGGGCTATGGCTACACCTTC.

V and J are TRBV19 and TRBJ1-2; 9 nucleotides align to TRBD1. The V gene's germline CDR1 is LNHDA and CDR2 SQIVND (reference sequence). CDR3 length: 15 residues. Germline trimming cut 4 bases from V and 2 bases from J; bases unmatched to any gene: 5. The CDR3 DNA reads TGTGCCAGTAGTACACAGGGGGCTGGGAACTATGGCTACACCTTC. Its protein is CASSTQGAGNYGYTF.

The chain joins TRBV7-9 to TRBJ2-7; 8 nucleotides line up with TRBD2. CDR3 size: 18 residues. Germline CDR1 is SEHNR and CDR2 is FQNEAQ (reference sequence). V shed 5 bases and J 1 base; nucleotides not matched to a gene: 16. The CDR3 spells CASSNRVTSGRPSYEQYF. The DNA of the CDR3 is TGTGCCAGCAGCAATAGGGTAACCAGCGGGAGACCATCCTACGAGCAGTACTTC.

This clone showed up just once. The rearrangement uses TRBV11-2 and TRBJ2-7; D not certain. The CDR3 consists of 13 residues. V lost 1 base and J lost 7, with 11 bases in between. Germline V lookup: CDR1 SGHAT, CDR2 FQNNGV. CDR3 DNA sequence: TGTGCCAGCAGCTTAGCAGGTTGGGCGGAGCAGTACTTC. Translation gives CASSLAGWAEQYF.

The CDR3 here is CASSLLAGVFADTQYF. The CDR3 nucleotides are TGTGCCAGCAGCCTACTAGCGGGAGTATTCGCAGATACGCAGTATTTT. The rearrangement links TRBV27 to TRBJ2-3; 11 positions agree with TRBD2. V lost 6 bases, J lost 4 bases, and 9 bases stayed unmatched. The CDR3 loop spans 16 amino acids. The V gene's germline CDR1 is MNHEY and CDR2 SMNVEV (reference sequence).

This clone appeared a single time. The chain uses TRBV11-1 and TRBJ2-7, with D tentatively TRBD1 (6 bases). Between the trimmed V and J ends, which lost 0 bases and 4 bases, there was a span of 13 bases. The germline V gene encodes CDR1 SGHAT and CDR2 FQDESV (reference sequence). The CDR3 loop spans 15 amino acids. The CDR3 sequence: CASSLAGQGKYEQYF. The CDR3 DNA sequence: TGTGCCAGCAGCTTAGCTGGGCAGGGGAAGTACGAGCAGTACTTC.

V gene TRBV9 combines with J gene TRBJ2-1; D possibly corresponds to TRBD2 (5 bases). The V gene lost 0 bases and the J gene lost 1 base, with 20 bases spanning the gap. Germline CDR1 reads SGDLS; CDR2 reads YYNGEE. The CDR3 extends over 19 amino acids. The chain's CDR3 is CASSVGAGKSSSSYNEQFF. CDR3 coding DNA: TGTGCCAGCAGCGTAGGGGCGGGCAAATCCTCTAGTTCCTACAATGAGCAGTTCTTC.

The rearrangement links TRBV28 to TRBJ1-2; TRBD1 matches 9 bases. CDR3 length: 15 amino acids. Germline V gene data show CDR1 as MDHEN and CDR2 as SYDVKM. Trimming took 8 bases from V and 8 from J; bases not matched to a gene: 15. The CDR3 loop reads CASSSDRGRFEGYTF. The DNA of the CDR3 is TGTGCCAGCTCATCGGACAGGGGACGATTTGAGGGCTACACCTTC.

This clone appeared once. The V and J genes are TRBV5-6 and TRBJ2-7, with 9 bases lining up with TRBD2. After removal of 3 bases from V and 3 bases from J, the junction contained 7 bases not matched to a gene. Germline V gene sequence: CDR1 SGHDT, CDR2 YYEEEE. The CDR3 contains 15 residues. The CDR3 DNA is TGTGCCAGCAGCTCCGTTTTAGCGGGAGTCTACGAGCAGTACTTC. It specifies CASSSVLAGVYEQYF.

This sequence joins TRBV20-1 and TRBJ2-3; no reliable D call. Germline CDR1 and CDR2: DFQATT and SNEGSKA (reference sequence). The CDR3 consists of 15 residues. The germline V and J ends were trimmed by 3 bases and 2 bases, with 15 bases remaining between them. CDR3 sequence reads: CSASRVLENTDTQYF. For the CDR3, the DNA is TGCAGTGCTAGTCGGGTGCTGGAAAACACAGATACGCAGTATTTT.

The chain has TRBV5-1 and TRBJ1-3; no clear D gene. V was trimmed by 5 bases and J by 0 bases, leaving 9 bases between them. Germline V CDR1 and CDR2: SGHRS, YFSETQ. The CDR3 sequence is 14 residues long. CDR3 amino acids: CASSLGGSGNTIYF. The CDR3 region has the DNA TGCGCCAGCAGTCTGGGAGGCTCTGGAAACACCATATATTTT.

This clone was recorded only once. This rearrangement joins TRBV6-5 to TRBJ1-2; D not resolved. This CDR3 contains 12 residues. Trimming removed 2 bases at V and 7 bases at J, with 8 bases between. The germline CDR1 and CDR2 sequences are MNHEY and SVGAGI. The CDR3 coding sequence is TGTGCCAGCAGTTACGGCGGTGGTGGCTACACCTTC. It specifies CASSYGGGGYTF.

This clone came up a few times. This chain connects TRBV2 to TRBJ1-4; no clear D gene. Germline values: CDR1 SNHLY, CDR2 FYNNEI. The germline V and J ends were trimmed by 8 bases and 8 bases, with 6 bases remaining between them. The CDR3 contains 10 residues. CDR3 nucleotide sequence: TGTGCCAGCCGACTCGAAAAACTGTTTTTT. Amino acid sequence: CASRLEKLFF.

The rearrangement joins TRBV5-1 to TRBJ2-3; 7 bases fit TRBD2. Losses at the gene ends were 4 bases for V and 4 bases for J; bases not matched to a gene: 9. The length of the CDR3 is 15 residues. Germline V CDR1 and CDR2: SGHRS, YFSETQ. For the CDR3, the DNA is TGCGCCAGCAGCCTAGGGACGGCGGGGGCAGATACGCAGTATTTT. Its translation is CASSLGTAGADTQYF. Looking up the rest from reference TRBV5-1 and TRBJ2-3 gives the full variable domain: KAGVTQTPRYLIKTRGQQVTLSCSPISGHRSVSWYQQTPGQGLQFLFEYFSETQRNKGNFPGRFSGRQFSNSRSEMNVSTLELGDSALYLCASSLGTAGADTQYFGPGTRLTVL.

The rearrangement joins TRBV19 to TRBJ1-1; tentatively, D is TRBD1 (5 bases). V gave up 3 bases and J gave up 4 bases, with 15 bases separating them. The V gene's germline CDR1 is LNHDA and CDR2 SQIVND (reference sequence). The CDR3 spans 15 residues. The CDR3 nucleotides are TGTGCCAGTAGTATTCGGGGGGTAAGGACCACTGAAGCTTTCTTT. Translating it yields CASSIRGVRTTEAFF. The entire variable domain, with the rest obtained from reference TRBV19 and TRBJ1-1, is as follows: DGGITQSPKYLFRKEGQNVTLSCEQNLNHDAMYWYRQDPGQGLRLIYYSQIVNDFQKGDIAEGYSVSREKKESFPLTVTSAQKNPTAFYLCASSIRGVRTTEAFFGQGTRLTVV.

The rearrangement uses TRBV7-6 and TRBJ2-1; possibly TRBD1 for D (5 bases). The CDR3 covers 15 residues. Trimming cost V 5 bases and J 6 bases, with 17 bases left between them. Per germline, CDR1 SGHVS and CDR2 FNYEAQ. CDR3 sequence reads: CASSQTIGVSNEQFF. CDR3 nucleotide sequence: TGTGCCAGCAGCCAAACGATAGGGGTCTCCAATGAGCAGTTCTTC.

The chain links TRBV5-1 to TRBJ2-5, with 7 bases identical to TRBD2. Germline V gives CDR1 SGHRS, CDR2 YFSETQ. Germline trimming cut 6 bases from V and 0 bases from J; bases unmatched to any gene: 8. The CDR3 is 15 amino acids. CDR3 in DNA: TGCGCCAGCACCCCCGGGGAGGGCTACCAAGAGACCCAGTACTTC. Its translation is CASTPGEGYQETQYF.

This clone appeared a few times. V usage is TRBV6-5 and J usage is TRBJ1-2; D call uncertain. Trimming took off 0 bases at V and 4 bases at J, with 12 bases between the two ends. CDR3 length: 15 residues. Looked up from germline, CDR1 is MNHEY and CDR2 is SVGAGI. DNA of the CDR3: TGTGCCAGCAGTTACTCGCCAGGAATCGCCTATGGCTACACCTTC. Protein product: CASSYSPGIAYGYTF.